The present T cell receptor beta chain was sequenced within a study of T cell changes during pregnancy in multiple sclerosis. Profiling relied on immunoSEQ multiplex PCR, and the TCRdb table lists in-frame clones only, not all of them. In the table there are more than 55,000 clones, 90% to 95% of which are singletons. Germline lookup yields CDR1 LGHNA and CDR2 YNFKEQ. The CDR3 is 16 amino acids. Trimming cost V 5 bases and J 7 bases, with 21 bases left between them. The starting material was peripheral blood, obtained in the third trimester of pregnancy. The J gene is TRBJ1-5, the V gene TRBV4-2; D gene unclear. The TCR sequence derives from a female donor with multiple sclerosis, enrolled in a pregnancy study. Written as DNA, the CDR3 is TGTGCCAGCAGCGAAACGAGTGTGAGGGTAGGACAGCCCCAGCATTTT. This codes for CASSETSVRVGQPQHF.